The TCR beta chain under discussion was sequenced for a study of blood T cell repertoires in COVID-19. Study summary: From T cells, B-cell-depleted T cells, or PBMCs came the material, which was cDNA or gDNA.

Participants were aged about 18 to 95 years, lived in around 22 US areas, and enrolled virtually. The CDR3 loop spans 16 amino acids. Trimming took 4 bases from V and 1 from J; bases not matched to a gene: 6. CDR1 is LNHDA and CDR2 is SQIVND in the germline V gene (reference sequence). The table came from immunoSEQ multiplex PCR; TCRdb's copy has only in-frame clones and leaves some out. The table records approximately 490,000 clones, 88% of them present only once. The rearrangement joins TRBV19 to TRBJ2-1, with TRBD2 matching 8 bases. The TCR originated in a woman aged 60-75 years who had recovered from COVID-19. What was sequenced was PBMCs or T cells enriched from blood (not recorded which). Written as DNA, the CDR3 is TGTGCCAGTAGTAGAACCGGGGGGGGTTCCTACAATGAGCAGTTCTTC. As protein: CASSRTGGGSYNEQFF.